This T cell receptor beta chain was obtained from a study of blood T cell repertoires in COVID-19. Turning to the study itself: The United States, Italy and Spain provided the acute and convalescent COVID-19 samples.

Regarding this clone: Other DNA sequences in this specimen translate into the identical CDR3.

Authors' methods: Amplification of reference gene primers was used by the study to estimate nucleated cell counts. This table comes from immunoSEQ multiplex PCR, and its TCRdb copy is limited to in-frame clones, with some not included. That table is the source of V, J and clone size, and D and trimming were worked out from the DNA. The sample carries some 400,000 clones, around 87% recorded once. J lost 1 base, V lost 8 bases, and 4 bases had no gene match. The CDR3 runs to 15 residues. The germline CDR1 and CDR2 sequences are MNHEY and SVGAGI. This receptor was obtained from a woman in her fifties or sixties with COVID-19, enrolled during active disease. The rearrangement joins TRBV6-5 to TRBJ2-2; TRBD2 matches at 10 bases. What was sequenced was peripheral blood. CDR3 coding DNA: TGTGCCAGCTCTCTAGCGGGGGTGAACACCGGGGAGCTGTTTTTT. It is translated as CASSLAGVNTGELFF.